This T cell receptor (beta chain) was documented in a study of chemoradiotherapy in HPV16-positive cancers. CDR1 and CDR2 (germline): LNHDA, SQIVND (reference sequence). This CDR3 is built from 13 residues. V shed 3 bases and J shed 4 bases, with 9 bases lying between them. As regards this clone: The antigen is not known.

Profiling relied on immunoSEQ multiplex PCR, and the TCRdb table lists in-frame clones only, not all of them. This sample has about 440 clones, with around 87% found just once. Study results and caveats: HPV-specific T cells were functionally defined from only two HPV16-positive patients. Candidate HPV-specific clones and E7-related TCR motifs grew in tumor during treatment.

Sample: tumor tissue, taken from a patient who underwent chemoradiotherapy. This clonotype was obtained from a human donor with HPV-associated anogenital cancer. This chain links TRBV19 with TRBJ1-1; no reliable D call. The CDR3 bases are TGTGCCAGTAGTATTATGGGAGGCACTGAAGCTTTCTTT. It specifies CASSIMGGTEAFF.